This entry lists 19 T cell receptor beta chains sequenced from one sample in a study of blood T cell repertoires in COVID-19. Measured with immunoSEQ multiplex PCR; TCRdb has only the in-frame clones, and not every one. The sample holds under 85,000 clones, roughly four fifths seen once. Sequencing was performed on peripheral blood. The receptors stem from a human donor in a cohort sampled during active COVID-19.

V gene TRBV11-2 combines with J gene TRBJ2-7; no clear D gene. The V gene's germline CDR1 is SGHAT and CDR2 FQNNGV. The CDR3 loop spans 11 amino acids. V was clipped by 4 bases and J by 2 bases, with 3 bases between them. CDR3 in amino acids: CASSSAYEQYF. In DNA, the CDR3 is TGTGCCAGCAGCTCCGCCTACGAGCAGTACTTC.

This chain joins TRBV5-4 and TRBJ2-3; no firm D call. Trimming left V 1 base short and J 2 bases short, with 8 bases between. The CDR3 length is 14 residues. Germline assignment: CDR1 SGHNT and CDR2 YYREEE (reference sequence). The CDR3 region is CASSLSPYTDTQYF. CDR3 DNA: TGTGCCAGCAGCTTGTCGCCCTACACAGATACGCAGTATTTT.

The V gene is TRBV3-1 (or the pseudogene TRBV3-2), the J gene TRBJ1-4, with TRBD1 identical over 11 bases. Germline CDR1 is LGHDT and CDR2 is YNNKEL (reference sequence). V lost 3 bases, J lost 6 bases, and 15 bases stayed unmatched. The CDR3 spans 19 residues. CDR3 protein: CASSQDRDRGMQLDEKLFF. The CDR3 nucleotides are TGTGCCAGCAGCCAGGACCGGGACAGGGGGATGCAACTGGATGAAAAACTGTTTTTT.

V is TRBV7-9 and J is TRBJ2-7, with TRBD2 matching over 7 bases. CDR1 and CDR2 from the germline V gene are SEHNR and FQNEAQ (reference sequence). This CDR3 contains 13 residues. The V gene end was trimmed by 4 bases and the J gene end by 4 bases; junction bases not matched to a gene: 4. This CDR3 reads CASSSGLRYEQYF. The CDR3 DNA reads as TGTGCCAGCAGCTCGGGACTACGATACGAGCAGTACTTC. Supplemented by reference TRBV7-9 and TRBJ2-7, the full variable domain reads DTGVSQNPRHKITKRGQNVTFRCDPISEHNRLYWYRQTLGQGPEFLTYFQNEAQLEKSRLLSDRFSAERPKGSFSTLEIQRTEQGDSAMYLCASSSGLRYEQYFGPGTRLTVT.

The CDR3 DNA sequence: TGTGCCAGCTCACCCGACAGATCAGCTAATGAAAAACTGTTTTTT. This sequence encodes CASSPDRSANEKLFF. V is TRBV18 and J is TRBJ1-4; D is perhaps TRBD1 (5 bases). The germline CDR1 and CDR2 sequences are KGHSH and LQKENI. Trimming pared 3 bases from V and 3 bases from J, leaving 11 bases between. CDR3 length: 15 residues.

This chain links TRBV29-1 with TRBJ2-7; TRBD1 matches at 9 bases. The CDR3 length is 15 residues. Germline V gives CDR1 SQVTM, CDR2 ANQGSEA. V lost 6 bases, J lost 2 bases, and 11 bases stayed unmatched. The CDR3 loop reads CSVGTGTGSAYEQYF. The CDR3 DNA sequence: TGCAGCGTCGGGACCGGGACAGGGTCGGCCTACGAGCAGTACTTC.

The chain links TRBV7-9 to TRBJ2-1, with a possible D match to TRBD2 (5 bases). Germline CDR1 is SEHNR and CDR2 is FQNEAQ (reference sequence). Trimming took off 3 bases at V and 10 bases at J, with 7 bases between the two ends. The CDR3 is 11 residues long. CDR3 protein: CASSFTGEQFF. The CDR3 DNA is TGTGCCAGCAGCTTTACGGGGGAGCAGTTCTTC.

Many counts were recorded for this clone. The chain links TRBV5-1 to TRBJ2-3; 15 nucleotides align to TRBD2. Germline-derived CDR1 and CDR2 are SGHRS and YFSETQ. Losses at the gene ends were 4 bases for V and 7 bases for J; bases not matched to a gene: 4. This CDR3 is built from 15 residues. CDR3 region: CASSRTSGGAHTQYF. CDR3 nucleotide sequence: TGCGCCAGCAGCCGGACTAGCGGGGGGGCCCATACGCAGTATTTT.

The chain employs TRBV11-2 and TRBJ2-1, with D possibly matching TRBD1 (5 bases). This CDR3 region has 15 residues. Germline V lookup: CDR1 SGHAT, CDR2 FQNNGV. With 2 bases removed from V and 4 bases from J, the gap between germline ends came to 12 bases. The CDR3 region has the DNA TGTGCCAGCAGCTTACAGGGAAGGGTTTACAATGAGCAGTTCTTC. Amino acid sequence: CASSLQGRVYNEQFF.

The DNA for the CDR3 is TGTGCCAGCAGCCGGAGTACGGGGGGAGGAAGCTCCTACGAGCAGTACTTC. Protein product: CASSRSTGGGSSYEQYF. The chain employs TRBV7-8 and TRBJ2-7; 7 bases align to TRBD2. This CDR3 is built from 17 residues. The V gene end was trimmed by 5 bases and the J gene end by 0 bases; junction bases not matched to a gene: 13. The germline gives CDR1 SGHVS, CDR2 FQNEAQ. Full variable domain (outside the CDR3, taken from reference TRBV7-8 and TRBJ2-7): GAGVSQSPRYKVAKRGQDVALRCDPISGHVSLFWYQQALGQGPEFLTYFQNEAQLDKSGLPSDRFFAERPEGSVSTLKIQRTQQEDSAVYLCASSRSTGGGSSYEQYFGPGTRLTVT.

The chain combines TRBV21-1 with TRBJ2-7; TRBD2 is the table's D call and was not checked against the DNA. TRBV21-1 is a listed pseudogene. CDR3 length: 18 residues. The CDR3 nucleotides read TGTGCCAGCAGCAAAGAGGGGAGGCATGGCATTCTTTTATACGAGCAGTACTTC. Its translation: CASSKEGRHGILLYEQYF.

The CDR3 DNA follows: TGTGCCAGCAGAACGGAGACCGGGGAACCAAACCAAGAGACCCAGTACTTC. Translating gives CASRTETGEPNQETQYF. The V gene is TRBV6-4, the J gene TRBJ2-5; D might be TRBD2 (5 bases). Germline CDR1 reads MRHNA; CDR2 reads SNTAGT. CDR3 size: 17 residues. Trimming stripped 6 bases from V and 0 bases from J, with 20 bases between.

V usage is TRBV12-3 or TRBV12-4 and J usage is TRBJ1-2; a weak D match, TRBD1 (5 bases). The V end was cut by 8 bases, the J end by 4 bases, with 14 bases between. The CDR3 extends over 13 amino acids. For the CDR3, the DNA is TGTGCCAGCGGATTCCGCGGGGCCTATGGCTACACCTTC. Protein sequence: CASGFRGAYGYTF.

The chain recombines TRBV3-1 (or the pseudogene TRBV3-2) with TRBJ1-2; D remains ambiguous. CDR3 length equals 15 residues. CDR1 is LGHDT and CDR2 is YNNKEL in the germline V gene (reference sequence). V lost 4 bases and J 3 bases, leaving 15 bases between the germline ends. The CDR3 sequence is CASSPSSAVDYGYTF. CDR3 in DNA: TGTGCCAGCAGCCCCAGTTCCGCGGTAGACTATGGCTACACCTTC.

The chain joins TRBV19 to TRBJ2-6; tentative D call: TRBD1 (6 bases). V was cut by 5 bases and J by 1 base, with 9 bases left in between. The CDR3 consists of 15 residues. Germline CDR1 reads LNHDA; CDR2 reads SQIVND (reference sequence). The CDR3 is CASSPRGSGANVLTF. CDR3 nucleotides: TGTGCCAGTAGTCCTAGGGGGTCTGGGGCCAACGTCCTGACTTTC. The full variable domain, completed using reference TRBV19 and TRBJ2-6, is DGGITQSPKYLFRKEGQNVTLSCEQNLNHDAMYWYRQDPGQGLRLIYYSQIVNDFQKGDIAEGYSVSREKKESFPLTVTSAQKNPTAFYLCASSPRGSGANVLTFGAGSRLTVL.

The V gene is TRBV3-1 (or the pseudogene TRBV3-2), the J gene TRBJ1-4; 8 bases are a match to TRBD1. V was clipped by 7 bases and J by 7 bases; unmatched bases: 14. This CDR3 contains 16 residues. Germline CDR1 is LGHDT and CDR2 is YNNKEL (reference sequence). The CDR3 DNA reads as TGTGCCAGCACCCAGGGGGCTGGGGGGGGAAGTGAAAAACTGTTTTTT. This translates into CASTQGAGGGSEKLFF.

This sequence joins TRBV5-1 and TRBJ2-1, with 13 bases identical to TRBD2. CDR1 and CDR2 (germline): SGHRS, YFSETQ. The CDR3 is 17 residues long. V dropped 3 bases and J dropped 11; count of bases not matched to a gene: 14. The CDR3 nucleotides are TGCGCCAGCAGCTCCGACCTACTAGCGGGGGGGCCACCTAAGCAGTTCTTC. Translating it yields CASSSDLLAGGPPKQFF.

The chain links TRBV3-1 (or the pseudogene TRBV3-2) to TRBJ1-2, with D unresolved. The CDR3 covers 15 residues. Trimming removed 1 base at V and 4 bases at J, with 13 bases between. Germline CDR1 is LGHDT and CDR2 is YNNKEL (reference sequence). The CDR3 sequence: CASSQGGAYSYGYTF. The CDR3 nucleotides read TGTGCCAGCAGCCAAGGTGGAGCATATTCCTATGGCTACACCTTC.

A few counts support this clone. The chain employs TRBV18 and TRBJ2-7, with 7 bases fitting TRBD1. Germline V lookup: CDR1 KGHSH, CDR2 LQKENI. This CDR3 is 14 amino acids long. The V gene end was trimmed by 3 bases and the J gene end by 0 bases; junction bases not matched to a gene: 2. CDR3 in amino acids: CASSPYRGSYEQYF. CDR3 DNA sequence: TGTGCCAGCTCACCCTACAGGGGCTCCTACGAGCAGTACTTC.